This T cell receptor (beta chain) was recovered during a study of blood T cell repertoires in COVID-19. Looking at the study overall: Both acute and convalescent COVID-19 samples were obtained from the United States, Italy and Spain. PBMCs, B-cell-depleted T cells, or T cells provided the cDNA or gDNA that made up the material.

Germline-derived CDR1 and CDR2 are SGHNT and YENEEA. This CDR3 spans 13 amino acids. The V end lost 4 bases, the J end lost 4 bases, and 8 bases lay between the germline ends. Authors' processing steps: Amplified reference gene primers provided the basis for estimating nucleated cell counts. The data were produced by immunoSEQ multiplex PCR, yet TCRdb's version contains in-frame clones alone and is incomplete. Clone size and the V and J calls come from that table; the DNA yielded D and trimming. This table holds 200,000 or so clones, around three quarters found once. The gene calls are TRBV11-3 and TRBJ2-1; possible D gene TRBD1, 5 bases. The sequenced material came from peripheral blood. This sequence originates from a man between 60 and 75 years old with active or convalescent COVID-19. The CDR3 protein is CASSSQGYNEQFF. The DNA for the CDR3 is TGTGCCAGCAGCTCCCAGGGATACAATGAGCAGTTCTTC.